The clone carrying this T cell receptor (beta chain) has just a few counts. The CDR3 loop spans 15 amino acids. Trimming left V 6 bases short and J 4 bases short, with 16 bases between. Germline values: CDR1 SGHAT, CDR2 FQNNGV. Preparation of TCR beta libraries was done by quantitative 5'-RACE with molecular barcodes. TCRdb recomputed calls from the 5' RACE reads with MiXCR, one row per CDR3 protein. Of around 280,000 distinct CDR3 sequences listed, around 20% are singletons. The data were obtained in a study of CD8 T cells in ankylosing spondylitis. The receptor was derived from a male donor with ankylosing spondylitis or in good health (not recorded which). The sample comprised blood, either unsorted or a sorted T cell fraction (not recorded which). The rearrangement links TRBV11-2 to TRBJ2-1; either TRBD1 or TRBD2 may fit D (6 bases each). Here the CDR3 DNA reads TGTGCCAGCAGTCCAGGGGCTAGCGTTTACAATGAGCAGTTCTTC. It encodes CASSPGASVYNEQFF. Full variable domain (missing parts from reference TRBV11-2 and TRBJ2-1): EAGVAQSPRYKIIEKRQSVAFWCNPISGHATLYWYQQILGQGPKLLIQFQNNGVVDDSQLPKDRFSAERLKGVDSTLKIQPAKLEDSAVYLCASSPGASVYNEQFFGPGTRLTVL.